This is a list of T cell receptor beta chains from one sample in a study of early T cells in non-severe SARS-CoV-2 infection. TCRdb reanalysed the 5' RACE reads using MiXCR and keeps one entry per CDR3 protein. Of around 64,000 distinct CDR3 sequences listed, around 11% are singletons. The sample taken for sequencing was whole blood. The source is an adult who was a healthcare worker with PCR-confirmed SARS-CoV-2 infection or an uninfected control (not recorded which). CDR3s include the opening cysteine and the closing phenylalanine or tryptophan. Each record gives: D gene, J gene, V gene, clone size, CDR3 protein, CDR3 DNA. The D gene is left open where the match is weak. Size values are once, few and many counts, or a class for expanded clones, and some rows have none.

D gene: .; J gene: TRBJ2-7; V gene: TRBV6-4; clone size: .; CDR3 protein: CASRGRFEQYF; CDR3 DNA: TGTGCCAGCAGGGGCAGATTCGAGCAGTACTTC
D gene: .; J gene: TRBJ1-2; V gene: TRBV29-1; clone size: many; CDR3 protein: CSVEGEGYTF; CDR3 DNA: TGCAGCGTTGAGGGGGAAGGCTACACCTTC
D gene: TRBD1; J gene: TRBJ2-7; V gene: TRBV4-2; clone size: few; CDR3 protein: CASSQEEGTGAEEQYF; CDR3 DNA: TGTGCCAGCAGCCAAGAAGAAGGGACAGGGGCTGAAGAGCAGTACTTC
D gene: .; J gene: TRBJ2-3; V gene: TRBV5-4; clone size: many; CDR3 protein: CASSLEQSTDTQYF; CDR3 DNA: TGTGCCAGCAGCTTAGAGCAGAGCACAGATACGCAGTATTTT
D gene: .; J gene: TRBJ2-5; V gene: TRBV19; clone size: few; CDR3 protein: CASSPGNSVRWQETQYF; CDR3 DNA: TGTGCCAGTAGTCCAGGAAATAGCGTGCGGTGGCAAGAGACCCAGTACTTC
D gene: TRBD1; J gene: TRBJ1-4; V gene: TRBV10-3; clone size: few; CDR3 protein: CAISDWTGENEKLFF; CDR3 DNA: TGTGCCATCAGTGACTGGACAGGGGAAAATGAAAAACTGTTTTTT
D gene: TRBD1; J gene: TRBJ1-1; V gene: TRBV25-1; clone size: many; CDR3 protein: CARGDRGGRNTEAFF; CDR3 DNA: TGTGCCAGAGGGGACAGGGGCGGGCGAAACACTGAAGCTTTCTTT
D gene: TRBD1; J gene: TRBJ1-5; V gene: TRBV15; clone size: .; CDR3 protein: CATSWGQENQPQHF; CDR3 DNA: TGTGCCACCAGCTGGGGACAGGAGAATCAGCCCCAGCATTTT
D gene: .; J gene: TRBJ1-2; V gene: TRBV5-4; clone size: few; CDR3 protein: CASSLDQAPHGYTF; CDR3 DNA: TGTGCCAGCAGCTTGGATCAGGCCCCCCATGGCTACACCTTC
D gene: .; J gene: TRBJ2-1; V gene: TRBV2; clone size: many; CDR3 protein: CACRGGSSYNEQFF; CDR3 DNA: TGTGCCTGCAGGGGAGGGAGCTCCTACAATGAGCAGTTCTTC
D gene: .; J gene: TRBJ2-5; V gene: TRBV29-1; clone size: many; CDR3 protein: CSAGSQETQYF; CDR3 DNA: TGCAGCGCTGGTAGCCAAGAGACCCAGTACTTC
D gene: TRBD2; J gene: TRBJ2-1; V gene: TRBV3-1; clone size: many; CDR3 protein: CASTLAGGPAEQFF; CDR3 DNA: TGTGCCAGCACACTAGCGGGGGGGCCGGCTGAGCAGTTCTTC
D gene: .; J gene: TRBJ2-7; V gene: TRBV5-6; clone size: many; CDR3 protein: CASSSIVTGRYEQYF; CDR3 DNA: TGTGCCAGCAGCTCGATTGTCACAGGGAGGTACGAGCAGTACTTC
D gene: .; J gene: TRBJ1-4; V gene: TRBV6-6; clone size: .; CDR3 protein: CASSSSRAENEKRFF; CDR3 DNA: TGTGCCAGCAGTTCCTCCCGGGCTGAGAATGAAAAACGGTTTTTT
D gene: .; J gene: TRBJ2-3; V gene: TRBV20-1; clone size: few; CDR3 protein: CSANRAQEAQYF; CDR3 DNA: TGCAGTGCAAACCGGGCACAGGAGGCGCAGTATTTT
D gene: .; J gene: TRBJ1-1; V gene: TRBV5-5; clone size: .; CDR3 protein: CASEGGGTEAFF; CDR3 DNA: TGTGCCAGCGAGGGAGGGGGCACTGAAGCTTTCTTT
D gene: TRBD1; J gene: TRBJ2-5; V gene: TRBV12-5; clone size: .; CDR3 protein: CASGLADRDSTQYF; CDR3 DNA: TGTGCTAGTGGTTTGGCCGACAGGGACAGTACCCAGTACTTC
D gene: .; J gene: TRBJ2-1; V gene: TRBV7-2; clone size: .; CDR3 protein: CASSLWGGPYNEQFF; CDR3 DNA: TGTGCCAGCAGCTTGTGGGGGGGCCCCTACAATGAGCAGTTCTTC
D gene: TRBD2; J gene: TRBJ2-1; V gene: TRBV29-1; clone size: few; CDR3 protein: CSVEGGSGSSYNEQFF; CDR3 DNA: TGCAGCGTTGAAGGGGGTAGCGGGAGCTCCTACAATGAGCAGTTCTTC
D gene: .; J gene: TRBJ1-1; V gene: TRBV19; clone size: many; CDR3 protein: CASSIFTEGEDTEAFF; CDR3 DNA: TGTGCCAGTAGTATTTTCACCGAGGGTGAGGACACTGAAGCTTTCTTT
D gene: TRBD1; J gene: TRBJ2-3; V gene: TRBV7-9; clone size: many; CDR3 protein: CASSSGGFGTQYF; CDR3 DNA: TGTGCCAGCAGCTCAGGGGGCTTTGGCACGCAGTATTTT
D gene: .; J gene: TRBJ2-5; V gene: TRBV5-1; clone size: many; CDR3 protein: CASNVGYQETQYF; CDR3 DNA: TGCGCCAGCAACGTCGGGTACCAAGAGACCCAGTACTTC
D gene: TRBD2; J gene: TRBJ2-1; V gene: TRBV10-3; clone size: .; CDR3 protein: CAIRPGLAGDSSYNEQFF; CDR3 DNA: TGTGCCATCAGACCGGGACTAGCGGGAGACAGCTCCTACAATGAGCAGTTCTTC
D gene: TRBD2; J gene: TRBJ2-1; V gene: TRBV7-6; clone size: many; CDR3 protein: CASSLAPSSGSNYNEQFF; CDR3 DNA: TGTGCCAGCAGCTTAGCCCCCTCCAGCGGGAGTAATTACAATGAGCAGTTCTTC
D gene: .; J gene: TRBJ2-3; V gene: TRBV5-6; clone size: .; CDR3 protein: CASSQMTSSTDTQYF; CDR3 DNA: TGTGCCAGCAGCCAAATGACTAGTAGCACAGATACGCAGTATTTT
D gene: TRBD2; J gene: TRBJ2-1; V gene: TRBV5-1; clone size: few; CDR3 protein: CASSRGSSGFSYNEQFF; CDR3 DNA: TGCGCCAGCAGCCGAGGGTCTAGCGGGTTCTCCTACAATGAGCAGTTCTTC
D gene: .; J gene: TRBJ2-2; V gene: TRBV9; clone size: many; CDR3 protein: CASSRANTGELFF; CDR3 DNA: TGTGCCAGCAGCCGAGCGAACACCGGGGAGCTGTTTTTT
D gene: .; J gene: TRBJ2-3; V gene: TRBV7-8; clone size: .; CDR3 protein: CASSYPLVKDTQYF; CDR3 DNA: TGTGCCAGCAGCTACCCACTAGTGAAAGATACGCAGTATTTT
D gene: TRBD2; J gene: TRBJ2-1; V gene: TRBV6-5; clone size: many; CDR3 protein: CASRKAGSSYNEQFF; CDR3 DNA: TGTGCCAGCAGAAAAGCGGGGAGCTCCTACAATGAGCAGTTCTTC
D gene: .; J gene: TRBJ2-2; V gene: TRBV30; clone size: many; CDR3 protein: CAWGNQGTGELFF; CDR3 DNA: TGTGCCTGGGGGAATCAGGGCACCGGGGAGCTGTTTTTT
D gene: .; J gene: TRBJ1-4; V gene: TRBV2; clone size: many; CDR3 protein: CASSERGELFF; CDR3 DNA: TGTGCCAGCAGTGAGCGGGGAGAACTGTTTTTT
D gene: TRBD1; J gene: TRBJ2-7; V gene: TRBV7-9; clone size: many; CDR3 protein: CASRGTGDTYEQYF; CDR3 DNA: TGTGCCAGCAGAGGGACAGGGGACACCTACGAGCAGTACTTC
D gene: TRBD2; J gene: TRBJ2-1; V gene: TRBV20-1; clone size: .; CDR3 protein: CSARDQAGVINEQFF; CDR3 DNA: TGCAGTGCTAGAGATCAAGCGGGAGTTATCAATGAGCAGTTCTTC
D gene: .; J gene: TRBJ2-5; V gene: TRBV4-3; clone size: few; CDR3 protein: CASSPFTYQETQYF; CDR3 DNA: TGCGCCAGCAGCCCGTTTACGTACCAAGAGACCCAGTACTTC
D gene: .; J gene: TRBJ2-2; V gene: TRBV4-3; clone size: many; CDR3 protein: CASSQVSGFGGELFF; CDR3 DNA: TGCGCCAGCAGCCAAGTATCCGGGTTTGGCGGGGAGCTGTTTTTT
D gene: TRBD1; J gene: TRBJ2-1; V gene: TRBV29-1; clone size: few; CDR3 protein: CSVVRTGYNEQFF; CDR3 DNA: TGCAGCGTTGTGCGGACAGGGTACAATGAGCAGTTCTTC
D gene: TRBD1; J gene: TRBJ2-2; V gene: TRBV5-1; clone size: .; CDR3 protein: CASSRTGHSGELFF; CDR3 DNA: TGCGCCAGCAGCCGGACAGGGCATTCCGGGGAGCTGTTTTTT
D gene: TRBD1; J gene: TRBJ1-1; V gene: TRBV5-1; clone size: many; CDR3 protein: CASSAGQGIMNTEAFF; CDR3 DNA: TGCGCCAGCAGCGCCGGACAGGGGATAATGAACACTGAAGCTTTCTTT
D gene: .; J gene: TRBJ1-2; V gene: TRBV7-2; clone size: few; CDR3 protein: CASSSYQSRTAKYGYTF; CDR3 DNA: TGTGCCAGCAGCTCCTACCAATCCCGGACAGCGAAATATGGCTACACCTTC
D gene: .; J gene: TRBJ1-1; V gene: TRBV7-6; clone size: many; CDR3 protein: CASSGGPGTEAFF; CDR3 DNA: TGTGCCAGCAGCGGAGGACCAGGCACTGAAGCTTTCTTT
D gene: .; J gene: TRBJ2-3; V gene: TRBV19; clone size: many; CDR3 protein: CASSLQGTDTQYF; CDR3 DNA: TGTGCCAGTAGTTTACAGGGTACAGATACGCAGTATTTT
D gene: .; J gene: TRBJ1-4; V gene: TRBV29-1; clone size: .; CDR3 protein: CSGGAGTSEKLFF; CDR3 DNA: TGCAGCGGGGGGGCAGGGACTAGCGAAAAACTGTTTTTT
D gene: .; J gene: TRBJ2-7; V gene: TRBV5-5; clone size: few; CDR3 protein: CASSLQGFYEQYF; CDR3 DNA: TGTGCCAGCAGCTTGCAGGGTTTCTACGAGCAGTACTTC
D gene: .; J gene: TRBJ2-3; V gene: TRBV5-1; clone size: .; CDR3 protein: CASSFGDSGTDTQYF; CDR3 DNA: TGCGCCAGCAGCTTCGGTGACAGCGGCACAGATACGCAGTATTTT
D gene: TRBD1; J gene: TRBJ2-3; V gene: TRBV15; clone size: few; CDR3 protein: CATSSGTGGADTQYF; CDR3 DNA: TGTGCCACCAGCTCGGGGACAGGGGGCGCAGATACGCAGTATTTT
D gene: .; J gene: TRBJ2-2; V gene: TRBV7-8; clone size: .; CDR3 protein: CASVELPYPGELFF; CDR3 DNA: TGTGCCAGCGTAGAGCTCCCTTACCCCGGGGAGCTGTTTTTT
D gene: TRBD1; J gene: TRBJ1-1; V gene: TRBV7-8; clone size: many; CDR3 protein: CASGQVVTEAFF; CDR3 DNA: TGTGCCAGCGGACAGGTGGTCACTGAAGCTTTCTTT
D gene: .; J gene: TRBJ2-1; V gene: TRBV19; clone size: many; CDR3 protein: CASQRGQSYNEQFF; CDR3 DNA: TGTGCCAGTCAACGGGGGCAGTCCTACAATGAGCAGTTCTTC
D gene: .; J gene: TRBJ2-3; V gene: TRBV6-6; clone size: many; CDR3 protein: CASIHPGAGALNTQYF; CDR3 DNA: TGTGCCAGCATTCACCCCGGGGCGGGGGCTTTGAATACGCAGTATTTT